The 13 T cell receptor beta chains below come from one sample, sequenced in a study of cytomegalovirus exposure and HLA in healthy donors. 13 Jbeta primers and 60 Vbeta primers were used for the PCR. Sequenced by immunoSEQ multiplex PCR; TCRdb stores in-frame clones only, minus some. The repertoire includes roughly 100,000 clones, almost 80% of them detected once, and over 4% sits in the top ten. Input material: PBMCs. The receptors here all came from a man in his fifties in good health and CMV-seropositive.

V is TRBV9 and J is TRBJ2-5; D unresolved. The DNA end favors TRBJ2-7, so the J call may be wrong. The CDR3 consists of 14 residues. Germline loops: CDR1 SGDLS, CDR2 YYNGEE. The CDR3 DNA follows: TGTGCCAGCAGTCAAGGCGGAAGCTCCTACGAGCAGTACTTC. Its translation: CASSQGGSSYEQYF.

The chain couples TRBV6-1 to TRBJ1-5, with D unclear. This CDR3 comprises 14 residues. The germline CDR1 and CDR2 sequences are MNHNS and SASEGT. V was clipped by 8 bases and J by 2 bases, with 13 bases between them. The CDR3 sequence is CASEREDGNQPQHF. The CDR3 coding sequence is TGTGCCAGCGAGAGGGAGGATGGCAATCAGCCCCAGCATTTT.

The chain is built from TRBV7-9 and TRBJ2-1, with 8 bases identical to TRBD2. Unmatched junction bases numbered 5, after V lost 3 bases and J lost 7 bases. The germline V gene has CDR1 SEHNR and CDR2 FQNEAQ (reference sequence). The CDR3 consists of 14 residues. CDR3 residues: CASSFFSSGNEQFF. In DNA form, the CDR3 reads TGTGCCAGCAGCTTCTTCTCTAGCGGGAATGAGCAGTTCTTC.

The chain recombines TRBV15 with TRBJ2-1; the match to TRBD2 covers 11 bases. The CDR3 runs to 14 residues. Unmatched junction bases numbered 6, after V lost 8 bases and J lost 6 bases. CDR1 is LNHNV, CDR2 YYDKDF, per germline (reference sequence). The CDR3 DNA reads TGTGCCACCCGCGGGACTAGCGGATCCAATGAGCAGTTCTTC. Its protein is CATRGTSGSNEQFF.

The genes are TRBV29-1 and TRBJ2-2, with 8 bases fitting TRBD2. The germline CDR1 and CDR2 sequences are SQVTM and ANQGSEA. The CDR3 has 15 amino acids. The junction had 10 bases not matched to a gene; V was cut back by 5 bases and J by 5 bases. The CDR3 bases are TGCAGCGTTCAGTGGGGGACTAGTTGGACCGGGGAGCTGTTTTTT. Translated: CSVQWGTSWTGELFF.

V usage is TRBV10-3 and J usage is TRBJ2-1; possible D gene TRBD1, 5 bases. CDR3 length: 13 residues. V lost 11 bases and J lost 6, with 17 bases in between. Per germline, CDR1 ENHRY and CDR2 SYGVKD. CDR3 nucleotide sequence: TGTGCCGTCACTCCCCAGGGCGGCAATGAGCAGTTCTTC. Its translation: CAVTPQGGNEQFF.

The rearrangement uses TRBV7-3 and TRBJ1-1; 9 nucleotides align to TRBD1. The germline V gene has CDR1 SGHTA and CDR2 FQGTGA. Losses at the gene ends were 5 bases for V and 4 bases for J; bases not matched to a gene: 2. The CDR3 spans 13 residues. In DNA, the CDR3 is TGTGCCAGCAGCCGGGGACAGGGCACTGAAGCTTTCTTT. Translated: CASSRGQGTEAFF.

V is TRBV2 and J is TRBJ2-1, with 7 bases aligning to TRBD1. The trim removed 3 bases at V and 4 bases at J, leaving 9 bases unmatched. CDR3 length equals 16 residues. Germline V gene data show CDR1 as SNHLY and CDR2 as FYNNEI. CDR3 sequence reads: CASSEDFGTVYNEQFF. The CDR3 DNA follows: TGTGCCAGCAGTGAGGACTTTGGGACAGTTTACAATGAGCAGTTCTTC.

The chain joins TRBV10-1 to TRBJ2-5; 12 bases are a match to TRBD2. The DNA end lines up better with TRBJ2-7; the J call may be wrong. Looked up from germline, CDR1 is WNHNN and CDR2 is SYGVQD (reference sequence). The CDR3 is made up of 16 amino acids. The CDR3 here is CASPGGTSGRLYEQYF. The CDR3, as DNA: TGCGCCAGCCCCGGGGGTACTAGCGGGAGGCTCTACGAGCAGTACTTC.

The chain uses TRBV5-1 and TRBJ1-1; D is uncertain. Trimming left V 4 bases short and J 5 bases short, with 9 bases between. The germline V gene encodes CDR1 SGHRS and CDR2 YFSETQ. The CDR3 totals 12 residues. This CDR3 is CASSERETEAFF. CDR3 in DNA: TGCGCCAGCAGCGAGAGGGAAACTGAAGCTTTCTTT.

This clone was picked up a small number of times. The CDR3 spells CASSPVRTRQETQYF. The CDR3 DNA reads as TGTGCCAGCAGCCCCGTTCGTACGAGACAAGAGACCCAGTACTTC. The chain couples TRBV7-8 to TRBJ2-5, with D unresolved. The CDR3 covers 15 residues. The germline V gene has CDR1 SGHVS and CDR2 FQNEAQ. The V end lost 5 bases, the J end lost 2 bases, and 15 bases lay between the germline ends.

The chain recombines TRBV6-5 with TRBJ2-5; TRBD1 agrees at 10 bases. The last part of the DNA fits TRBJ2-7 better; the J call may be wrong. The CDR3 spans 15 residues. Germline V gene lookup returns CDR1 MNHEY and CDR2 SVGAGI. CDR3 loop: CASSYGRDRGHEQYF. CDR3 DNA sequence: TGTGCCAGCAGTTACGGACGGGACAGGGGACACGAGCAGTACTTC.

This chain connects TRBV19 to TRBJ2-7; no definite D call. Germline CDR1 and CDR2: LNHDA and SQIVND (reference sequence). The V end lost 1 base, the J end lost 3 bases, and 13 bases lay between the germline ends. The CDR3 is made up of 15 amino acids. In nucleotides, the CDR3 is TGTGCCAGTAGTATAGGCCCAGGATCAAACTACGAGCAGTACTTC. Its protein product is CASSIGPGSNYEQYF. The full variable domain, with the rest looked up from reference TRBV19 and TRBJ2-7, is DGGITQSPKYLFRKEGQNVTLSCEQNLNHDAMYWYRQDPGQGLRLIYYSQIVNDFQKGDIAEGYSVSREKKESFPLTVTSAQKNPTAFYLCASSIGPGSNYEQYFGPGTRLTVT.